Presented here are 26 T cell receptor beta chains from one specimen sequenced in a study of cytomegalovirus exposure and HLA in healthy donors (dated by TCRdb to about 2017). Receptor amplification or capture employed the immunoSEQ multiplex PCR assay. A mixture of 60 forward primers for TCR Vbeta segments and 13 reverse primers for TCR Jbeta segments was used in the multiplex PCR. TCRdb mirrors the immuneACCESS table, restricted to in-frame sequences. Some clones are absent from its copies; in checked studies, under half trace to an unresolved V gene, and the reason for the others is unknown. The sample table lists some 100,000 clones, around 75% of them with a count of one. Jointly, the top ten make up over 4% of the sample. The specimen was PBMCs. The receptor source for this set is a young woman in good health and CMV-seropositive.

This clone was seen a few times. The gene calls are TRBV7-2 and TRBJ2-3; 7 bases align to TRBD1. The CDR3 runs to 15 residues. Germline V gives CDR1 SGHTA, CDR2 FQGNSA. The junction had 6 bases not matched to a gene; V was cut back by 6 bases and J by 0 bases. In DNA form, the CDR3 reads TGTGCCAGCAGTCGACAGGGCTCTAGCACAGATACGCAGTATTTT. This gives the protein CASSRQGSSTDTQYF.

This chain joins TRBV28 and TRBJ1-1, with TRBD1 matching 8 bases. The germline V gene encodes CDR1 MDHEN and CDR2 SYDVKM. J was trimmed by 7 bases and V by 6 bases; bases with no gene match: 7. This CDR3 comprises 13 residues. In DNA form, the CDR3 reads TGTGCCAGCAGATTACGTGGACAGGGTGAAGCTTTCTTT. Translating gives CASRLRGQGEAFF.

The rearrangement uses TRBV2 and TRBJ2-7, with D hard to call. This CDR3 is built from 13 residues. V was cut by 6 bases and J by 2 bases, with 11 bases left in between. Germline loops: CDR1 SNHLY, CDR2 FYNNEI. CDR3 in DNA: TGTGCCAGCAGGGAAACTAAGACCTACGAGCAGTACTTC. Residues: CASRETKTYEQYF.

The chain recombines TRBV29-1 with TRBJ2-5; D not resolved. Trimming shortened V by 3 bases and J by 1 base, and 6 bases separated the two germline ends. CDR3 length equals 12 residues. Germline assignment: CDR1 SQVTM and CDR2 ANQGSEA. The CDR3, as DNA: TGCAGCGTTGATCTATCCCAAGAGACCCAGTACTTC. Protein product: CSVDLSQETQYF.

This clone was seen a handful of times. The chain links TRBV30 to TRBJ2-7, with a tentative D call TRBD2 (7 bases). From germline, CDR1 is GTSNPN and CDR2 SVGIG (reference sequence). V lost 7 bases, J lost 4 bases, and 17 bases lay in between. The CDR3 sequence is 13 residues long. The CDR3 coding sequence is TGTGCCTTCCAAAAGGGGAGGGGGTACGAGCAGTACTTC. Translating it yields CAFQKGRGYEQYF.

In DNA, the CDR3 is TGTGCCAGTAGTACCACAGAGAACTCCTACGAGCAGTACTTC. This translates into CASSTTENSYEQYF. V and J are TRBV19 and TRBJ2-7, with D unresolved. This CDR3 has 14 residues. The V end lost 4 bases, the J end lost 0 bases, and 10 bases lay between the germline ends. Germline assignment: CDR1 LNHDA and CDR2 SQIVND (reference sequence).

The CDR3 DNA is TGTGCCAGCAGCCCGCCCAGCGGAGTTAACACCGGGGAGCTGTTTTTT. It encodes CASSPPSGVNTGELFF. V is TRBV9 and J is TRBJ2-2, with D perhaps TRBD2 (5 bases). The V gene lost 4 bases and the J gene lost 2 bases, with 15 bases spanning the gap. This CDR3 is 16 amino acids long. CDR1 SGDLS and CDR2 YYNGEE come from the germline V gene.

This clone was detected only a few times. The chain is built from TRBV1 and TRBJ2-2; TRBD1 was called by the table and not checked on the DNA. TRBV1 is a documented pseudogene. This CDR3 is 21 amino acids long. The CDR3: CTSSQHCPRGTDRIDTGELFF. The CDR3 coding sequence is TGCACCAGCAGCCAACACTGTCCTAGGGGAACCGACCGGATTGACACCGGGGAGCTGTTTTTT.

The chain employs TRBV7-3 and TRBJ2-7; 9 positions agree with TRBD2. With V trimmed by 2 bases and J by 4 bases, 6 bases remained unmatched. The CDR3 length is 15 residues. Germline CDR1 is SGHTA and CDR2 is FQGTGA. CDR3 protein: CASSLYSGSGYEQYF. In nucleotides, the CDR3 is TGTGCCAGCAGCTTATATAGCGGGAGCGGGTACGAGCAGTACTTC. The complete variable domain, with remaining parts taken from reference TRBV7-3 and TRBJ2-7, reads GAGVSQTPSNKVTEKGKYVELRCDPISGHTALYWYRQSLGQGPEFLIYFQGTGAADDSGLPNDRFFAVRPEGSVSTLKIQRTERGDSAVYLCASSLYSGSGYEQYFGPGTRLTVT.

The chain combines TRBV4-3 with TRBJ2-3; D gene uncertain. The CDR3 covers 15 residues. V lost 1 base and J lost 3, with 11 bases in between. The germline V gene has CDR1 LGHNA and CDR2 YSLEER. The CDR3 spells CASSQALVVTDTQYF. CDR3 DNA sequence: TGCGCCAGCAGCCAAGCCTTAGTGGTAACAGATACGCAGTATTTT.

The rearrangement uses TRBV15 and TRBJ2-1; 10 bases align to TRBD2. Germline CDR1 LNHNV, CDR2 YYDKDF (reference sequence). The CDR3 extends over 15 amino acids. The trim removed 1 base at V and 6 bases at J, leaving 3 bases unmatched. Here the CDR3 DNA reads TGTGCCACCAGCAGAGGGCTAGCGGGAGTCAATGAGCAGTTCTTC. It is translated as CATSRGLAGVNEQFF.

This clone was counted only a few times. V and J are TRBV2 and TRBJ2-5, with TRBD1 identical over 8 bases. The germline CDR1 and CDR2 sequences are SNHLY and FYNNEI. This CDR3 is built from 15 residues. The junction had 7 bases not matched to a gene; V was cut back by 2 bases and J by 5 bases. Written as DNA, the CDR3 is TGTGCCAGCAGTGAAAAACAGGGGGTGGTTGAGACCCAGTACTTC. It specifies CASSEKQGVVETQYF. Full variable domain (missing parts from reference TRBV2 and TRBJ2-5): EPEVTQTPSHQVTQMGQEVILRCVPISNHLYFYWYRQILGQKVEFLVSFYNNEISEKSEIFDDQFSVERPDGSNFTLKIRSTKLEDSAMYFCASSEKQGVVETQYFGPGTRLLVL.

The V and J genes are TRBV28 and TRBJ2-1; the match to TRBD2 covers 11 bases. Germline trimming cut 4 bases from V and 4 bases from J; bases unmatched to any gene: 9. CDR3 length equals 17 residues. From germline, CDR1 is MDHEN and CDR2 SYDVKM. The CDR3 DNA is TGTGCCAGCAGTTCAGCGGCCCGGACTAGCGGGTACAATGAGCAGTTCTTC. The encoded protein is CASSSAARTSGYNEQFF.

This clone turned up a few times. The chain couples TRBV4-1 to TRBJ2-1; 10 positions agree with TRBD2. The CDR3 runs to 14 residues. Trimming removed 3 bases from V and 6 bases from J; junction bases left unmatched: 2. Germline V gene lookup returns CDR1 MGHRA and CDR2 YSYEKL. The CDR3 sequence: CASSQRTSGNEQFF. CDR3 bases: TGCGCCAGCAGCCAGAGGACTAGCGGCAATGAGCAGTTCTTC.

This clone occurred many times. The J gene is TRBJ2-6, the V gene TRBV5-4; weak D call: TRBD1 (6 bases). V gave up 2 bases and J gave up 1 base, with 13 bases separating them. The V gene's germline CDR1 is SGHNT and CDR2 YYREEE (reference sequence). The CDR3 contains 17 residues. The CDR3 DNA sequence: TGTGCCAGCAGCTTTGGACAGCTAGGGTCTGGGGCCAACGTCCTGACTTTC. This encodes CASSFGQLGSGANVLTF.

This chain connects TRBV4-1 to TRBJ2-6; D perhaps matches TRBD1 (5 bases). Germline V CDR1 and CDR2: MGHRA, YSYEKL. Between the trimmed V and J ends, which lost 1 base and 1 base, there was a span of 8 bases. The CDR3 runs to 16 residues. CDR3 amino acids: CASSQASGSGANVLTF. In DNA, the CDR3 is TGCGCCAGCAGCCAAGCCTCAGGGTCTGGGGCCAACGTCCTGACTTTC.

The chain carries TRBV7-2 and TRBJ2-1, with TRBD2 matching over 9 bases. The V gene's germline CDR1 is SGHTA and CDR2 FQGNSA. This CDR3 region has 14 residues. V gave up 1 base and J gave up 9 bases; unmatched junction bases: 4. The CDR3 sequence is CASSLGAGGGEQFF. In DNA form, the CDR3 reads TGTGCCAGCAGCTTAGGGGCGGGAGGGGGTGAGCAGTTCTTC.

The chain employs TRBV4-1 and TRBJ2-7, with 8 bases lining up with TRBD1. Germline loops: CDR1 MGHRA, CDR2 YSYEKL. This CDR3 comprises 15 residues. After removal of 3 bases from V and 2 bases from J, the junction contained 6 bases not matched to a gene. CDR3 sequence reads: CASSHGQGMTYEQYF. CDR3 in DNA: TGCGCCAGCAGCCACGGACAGGGAATGACCTACGAGCAGTACTTC.

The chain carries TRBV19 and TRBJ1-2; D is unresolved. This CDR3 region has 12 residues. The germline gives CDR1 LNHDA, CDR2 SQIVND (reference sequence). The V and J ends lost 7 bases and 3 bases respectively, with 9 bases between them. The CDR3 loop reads CASIGGYYGYTF. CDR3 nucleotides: TGTGCCAGTATTGGAGGGTACTATGGCTACACCTTC.

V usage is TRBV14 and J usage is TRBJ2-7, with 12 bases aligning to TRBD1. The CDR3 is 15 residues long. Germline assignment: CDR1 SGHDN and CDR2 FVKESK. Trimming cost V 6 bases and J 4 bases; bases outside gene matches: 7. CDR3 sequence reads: CASRAGTGGFYEQYF. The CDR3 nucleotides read TGTGCCAGCAGAGCCGGGACAGGGGGCTTTTACGAGCAGTACTTC.

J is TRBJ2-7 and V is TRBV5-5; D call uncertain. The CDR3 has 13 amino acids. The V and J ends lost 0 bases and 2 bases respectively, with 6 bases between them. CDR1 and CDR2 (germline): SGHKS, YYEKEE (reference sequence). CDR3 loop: CASSLAVTYEQYF. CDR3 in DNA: TGTGCCAGCAGCTTGGCCGTAACCTACGAGCAGTACTTC.

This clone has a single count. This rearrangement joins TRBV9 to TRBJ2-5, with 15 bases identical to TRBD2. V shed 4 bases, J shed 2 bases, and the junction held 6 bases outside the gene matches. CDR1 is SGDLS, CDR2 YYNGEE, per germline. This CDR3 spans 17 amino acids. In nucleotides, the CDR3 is TGTGCCAGCAGCCCGGGACTAGCGGGAGGTGGGCAAGAGACCCAGTACTTC. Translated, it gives CASSPGLAGGGQETQYF.

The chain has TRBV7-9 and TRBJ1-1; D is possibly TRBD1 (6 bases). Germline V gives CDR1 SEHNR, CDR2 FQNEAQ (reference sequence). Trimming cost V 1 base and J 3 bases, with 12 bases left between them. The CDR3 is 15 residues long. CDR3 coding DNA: TGTGCCAGCAGCTTAGTTGGCAGGGGAGACACTGAAGCTTTCTTT. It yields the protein CASSLVGRGDTEAFF.

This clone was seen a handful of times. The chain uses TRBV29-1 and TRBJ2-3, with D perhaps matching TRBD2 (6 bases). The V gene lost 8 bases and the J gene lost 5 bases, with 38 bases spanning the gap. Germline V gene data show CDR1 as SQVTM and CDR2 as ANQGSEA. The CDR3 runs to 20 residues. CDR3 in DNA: TGCAGCCTTTACCTAGGAAGGGACGCGGCTTTTGGAGGGCCAGGAGATACGCAGTATTTT. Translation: CSLYLGRDAAFGGPGDTQYF.

The CDR3 DNA reads as TGTGCCAGCAGCGTAGTAGGACTAGGTTGGGCCAATGAGCAGTTCTTC. It yields the protein CASSVVGLGWANEQFF. The rearrangement joins TRBV9 to TRBJ2-1, with TRBD2 matching over 7 bases. The CDR3 has 16 amino acids. Germline CDR1 is SGDLS and CDR2 is YYNGEE. V shed 0 bases, J shed 6 bases, and the junction held 9 bases outside the gene matches.

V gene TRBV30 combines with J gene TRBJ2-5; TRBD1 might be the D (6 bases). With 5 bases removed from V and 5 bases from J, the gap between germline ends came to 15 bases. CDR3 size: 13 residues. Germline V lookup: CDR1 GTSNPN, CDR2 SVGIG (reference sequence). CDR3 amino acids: CAWDGAGAETQYF. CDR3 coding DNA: TGTGCCTGGGATGGAGCAGGGGCGGAGACCCAGTACTTC.